One sample yielded the 12 T cell receptor beta chains listed below, sequenced in a study of regulatory dendritic cells for organ transplantation. Assay: immunoSEQ multiplex PCR; the TCRdb copy retains only in-frame clones and omits some. The data contain fewer than 40,000 clones, 80% to 95% of them singletons. Sequencing input: naive CD8+ T cells from blood. The subset here: CD45RA+ naive T cells. Every receptor here comes from a human donor in good health.

This chain uses TRBV19 with TRBJ2-5; 7 nucleotides align to TRBD1. The length of the CDR3 is 15 residues. Unmatched junction bases numbered 10, after V lost 5 bases and J lost 4 bases. Germline CDR1 is LNHDA and CDR2 is SQIVND (reference sequence). CDR3 residues: CASSSPTGARETQYF. The CDR3 nucleotides read TGTGCCAGTAGTTCGCCCACAGGGGCCCGAGAGACCCAGTACTTC.

The V gene is TRBV19, the J gene TRBJ2-1, with 8 bases aligning to TRBD2. Germline trimming cut 5 bases from V and 8 bases from J; bases unmatched to any gene: 5. Germline V lookup: CDR1 LNHDA, CDR2 SQIVND (reference sequence). The CDR3 loop spans 13 amino acids. The CDR3, as DNA: TGTGCCAGTAGTCCCCGGACTAGCTATGAGCAGTTCTTC. It is translated as CASSPRTSYEQFF.

V usage is TRBV9 and J usage is TRBJ2-2; D is unclear. The ends were cut back, 2 bases at V and 6 bases at J, with 5 bases in the middle. CDR3 size: 12 residues. Germline V gives CDR1 SGDLS, CDR2 YYNGEE. The CDR3 DNA reads as TGTGCCAGCAGCGTTCCCGCCGGGGAGCTGTTTTTT. It specifies CASSVPAGELFF.

The CDR3 DNA reads as TGTGCCAGCAGCACATCCTGGAGACATGTTAGCAATCAGCCCCAGCATTTT. Translating gives CASSTSWRHVSNQPQHF. The chain uses TRBV21-1 and TRBJ1-5. TRBV21-1 is a pseudogene. The CDR3 runs to 17 residues.

The chain is built from TRBV11-3 and TRBJ2-2, with 10 bases fitting TRBD1. Germline V CDR1 and CDR2: SGHNT, YENEEA. V dropped 5 bases and J dropped 5; count of bases not matched to a gene: 5. The CDR3 consists of 15 residues. The CDR3 nucleotides read TGTGCCAGCAGCCCGGGACAGGGGTTAACCGGGGAGCTGTTTTTT. The encoded protein is CASSPGQGLTGELFF.

This clone came up a few times. The V and J genes are TRBV19 and TRBJ1-1, with D unclear. This CDR3 is built from 13 residues. Germline CDR1 is LNHDA and CDR2 is SQIVND (reference sequence). Trimming removed 0 bases at V and 1 base at J, with 3 bases between. This CDR3 reads CASSIEPNTEAFF. The CDR3 DNA follows: TGTGCCAGTAGTATAGAGCCGAACACTGAAGCTTTCTTT.

V gene TRBV30 combines with J gene TRBJ1-2; 8 bases are a match to TRBD1. V was pared by 5 bases and J by 5 bases, with 10 bases of the junction left unmatched. This CDR3 comprises 14 residues. Germline CDR1 and CDR2: GTSNPN and SVGIG (reference sequence). The CDR3 nucleotides read TGTGCCTGGGTTCAGGGGGCCCTTAGGTATGGCTACACCTTC. Translated, it gives CAWVQGALRYGYTF.

This sequence joins TRBV2 and TRBJ2-7; D may match TRBD1 or TRBD2 (7 bases each). With 6 bases removed from V and 0 bases from J, the gap between germline ends came to 12 bases. The CDR3 totals 14 residues. Germline lookup yields CDR1 SNHLY and CDR2 FYNNEI. In DNA form, the CDR3 reads TGTGCCAGCAGCAGCGGGGACAGCTCCTACGAGCAGTACTTC. Protein: CASSSGDSSYEQYF.

This clone has more than one count but fewer than ten. V is TRBV4-1 and J is TRBJ2-7, with D hard to call. Germline V gives CDR1 MGHRA, CDR2 YSYEKL. With 4 bases removed from V and 1 base from J, the gap between germline ends came to 5 bases. The CDR3 length is 12 residues. The CDR3 is CASSLNSYEQYF. Written as DNA, the CDR3 is TGCGCCAGCAGCCTAAATTCCTACGAGCAGTACTTC.

The rearrangement links TRBV15 to TRBJ2-1; D is ambiguous. Germline CDR1 is LNHNV and CDR2 is YYDKDF (reference sequence). There are 13 residues in the CDR3. Trimming left V 3 bases short and J 4 bases short, with 7 bases between. CDR3 coding DNA: TGTGCCACCAGCAGGGAAGAATACAATGAGCAGTTCTTC. Translating it yields CATSREEYNEQFF.

The rearrangement links TRBV4-1 to TRBJ2-7, with D perhaps TRBD2 (6 bases). Trimming stripped 0 bases from V and 2 bases from J, with 14 bases between. Germline CDR1 is MGHRA and CDR2 is YSYEKL. CDR3 size: 16 residues. The CDR3 is CASSQDFGDSAYEQYF. CDR3 coding DNA: TGCGCCAGCAGCCAAGATTTCGGGGACTCAGCCTACGAGCAGTACTTC.

V gene TRBV10-3 combines with J gene TRBJ1-2, with 7 bases lining up with TRBD1. The CDR3 sequence is 14 residues long. V shed 6 bases and J 5 bases; nucleotides not matched to a gene: 9. Germline CDR1 is ENHRY and CDR2 is SYGVKD. CDR3 protein: CAISYGTAVYGYTF. The DNA of the CDR3 is TGTGCCATCAGCTACGGGACAGCGGTTTATGGCTACACCTTC.